This T cell receptor beta chain was documented in a study of blood T cells in healthy people across ages (dated by TCRdb to 2013 to 2016). Describing the broader study: In model experiments, roughly one uniquely barcoded TCR beta cDNA molecule per two T cells was captured by template switching. Using deep sequencing normalized with unique cDNA molecular identifiers, the study measured how TCR beta repertoire diversity changes with age. Four age groups were formed from the donors: young (average 16 years), middle-aged (approximately 40), aged (approximately 60) and long-lived (less than 85). To avoid experimental bias, donors of different ages were spread randomly across the sequencing lanes. For two donors (one aged 18 to 29 and one aged 80 or older), the study analyzed two additional independent replicas of 1 million unique cDNA reads from the same blood draw.

Study-wide conclusions, independent of this receptor: Compared with the aged group, more naive CD4+ T cells, fewer expanded clones and increased TCR diversity were shown by the long-lived group, suggesting age selection. Bulk unsorted PBMC profiling prevented conclusive comparison of naive and antigen-experienced compartments. Estimates of total diversity based on one million sequenced T cells were regarded as lower bounds and as underestimates. As age increased, observed TCR beta diversity per million T cells dropped in a roughly linear way, and a significant reduction was already evident by age roughly 36. The percentage of naive T cells measured by flow cytometry correlated strongly with observed TCR beta diversity. The CMV infection status of donors was not known, potentially confounding age-related changes in expanded clonotypes.

Systemically healthy Caucasian individuals from Russia, some 36 in total and aged about 6 to 90 years, were included as donors. Each donor gave roughly 9 milliliters of peripheral blood, drawn into EDTA-treated Vacutainer tubes. PBMCs were isolated by Ficoll-Paque density-gradient centrifugation, with at least 7 million obtained per sample. Total RNA, at least 6 micrograms per sample, was extracted from PBMCs with Trizol reagent. For every donor, flow cytometry on a PBMC aliquot measured the percentage of naive CD45RAhigh/CD27high T cells. V and J are truncated by 1 base and 6 bases respectively, leaving an intervening sequence of 11 bases. Looking up the germline V gene yields CDR1 SGHAT and CDR2 FQNNGV. The CDR3 runs 14 residues from the cysteine to the phenylalanine. Only CDR3 DNA remains: 42 bases, in frame from the first base. The library was obtained by 5' RACE. The run used an Illumina HiSeq 2500. A second PCR of roughly 7 to 11 cycles was performed with a sample-barcoded 5' primer and a J-beta primer mix. A template-switch 5' adaptor carrying 12 random nucleotides introduced a unique molecular identifier onto each TCR beta cDNA molecule. Each sample yielded at least 2.5 million CDR3-containing paired-end reads. The Mint cDNA synthesis kit, primed by a TRBC-specific oligonucleotide, was used to synthesize first-strand cDNA from all RNA. Following uracil-DNA glycosylase treatment, a first 18-cycle PCR with universal primers M1SS and BC2_uni_R was performed on all cDNA. The study's processing was this. Each sample was normalized by randomly selecting 1 million high-quality reads, each carrying a distinct molecular identifier. Instead of being binned into consensus sequences, reads with shared molecular identifiers were discarded. MiTCR, run with a Q25 quality threshold and the strictest error-elimination algorithm, handled CDR3 identification, clonotype clustering and error correction. A nonparametric unseen species model with Euler transformation was used to estimate lower-bound total TCR beta diversity. The public sequencing data were trimmed at Q25 with fastp and processed into clonotypes with MiXCR by TCRdb, which kept only in-frame beta chains. One record per CDR3 amino acid sequence lists the most common genes and DNA. V and J calls and clone size were set by TCRdb, not the authors. A total of about a million distinct CDR3 sequences appear in this sample, approximately 49% of them only once. The ten top clones hold under 15% of the sample.

Of note for this clonotype: Its cognate antigen has yet to be identified. No quality values exist for individual bases; no much larger clone is one base distant.

Recombination joined TRBV11-2 with TRBJ2-3; a tentative D match to TRBD1 spans 6 bases. Source material: blood. The clonotype comes from a man aged 30 to 45 in good health. The CDR3 reads as follows: CASSLVRGWDTQYF. The DNA reads as follows: TGTGCCAGCAGCTTAGTAAGGGGGTGGGATACGCAGTATTTT.